This T cell receptor (beta chain) stems from a study of human T cells and chemical hapten exposure. TCRdb re-analysed the RACE reads in MiXCR, keeping a single row per CDR3 protein. The table records 85,000 to 100,000 distinct CDR3 sequences, approximately 13% of them present only once. V lost 5 bases to trimming and J lost 3 bases, with 14 bases between them. Germline V gene sequence: CDR1 MDHEN, CDR2 SYDVKM. The CDR3 has 15 residues. This sample's time point: patch test 1, 2 weeks after DPC sensitization. Treatment noted: therapeutic diphenylcyclopropenone sensitization with weekly scalp DPC. This clonotype was detected many times.

The clonotype was recovered from a woman aged 40-49 years with alopecia areata. Some clones in this sample may be carry-over from other donors' samples. The V and J genes are TRBV28 and TRBJ2-1; tentatively, D is TRBD2 (5 bases). The source material was whole blood, sampled in connection with sensitization to the hapten diphenylcyclopropenone (DPC). CDR3 region: CASSMDSARYNEQFF. Written as DNA, the CDR3 is TGTGCCAGCAGTATGGATAGCGCACGCTACAATGAGCAGTTCTTC.